The entry below gives a single TCR beta chain sequence along with its context. Trimming removed 4 bases from V and 5 bases from J, with 17 bases in between. The germline gives CDR1 LGHDT, CDR2 YNNKEL (reference sequence). The CDR3 runs to 15 residues. Sequenced by immunoSEQ multiplex PCR; TCRdb stores in-frame clones only, minus some. In the table there are about 69,000 clones, approximately 84% of which are singletons. The data derive from a study of control samples from healthy donors and cancer patients. The receptor's source is a woman aged 45 to 65 with lung cancer. The chain joins TRBV3-1 (or the pseudogene TRBV3-2) to TRBJ1-1; D ambiguous. The sample comprised PBMCs. The CDR3 loop reads CASSLEARDWTEAFF. The CDR3 DNA reads as TGTGCCAGCAGCCTCGAGGCGAGAGATTGGACTGAAGCTTTCTTT.